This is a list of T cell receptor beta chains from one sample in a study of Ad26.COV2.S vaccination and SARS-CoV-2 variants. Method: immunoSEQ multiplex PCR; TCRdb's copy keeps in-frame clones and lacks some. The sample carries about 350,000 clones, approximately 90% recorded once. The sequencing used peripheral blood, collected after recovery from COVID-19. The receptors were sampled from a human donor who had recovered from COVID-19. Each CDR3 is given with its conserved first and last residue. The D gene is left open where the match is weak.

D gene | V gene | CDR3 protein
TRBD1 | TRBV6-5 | CASGMSGTAFPGYTF
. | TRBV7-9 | CASSLETRGSEAFF
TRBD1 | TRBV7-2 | CASSIRGQGSTEAFF
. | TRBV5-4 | CASQVVGVDTGELFF
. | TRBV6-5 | CASSYGASVNTEAFF
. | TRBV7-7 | CASSLFMAETQYF
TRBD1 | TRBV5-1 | CASSLGTGGSGNTIYF
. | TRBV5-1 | CASSFGPSGLDEKLFF
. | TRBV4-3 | CASSQDFREETEAFF
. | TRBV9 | CASSVVGGETQYF